This T cell receptor (beta chain) was obtained from a study of blood T cell repertoires in COVID-19 (dated by TCRdb to about 2020). For the wider study: Samples covering the acute and convalescent phases of COVID-19 were provided by collaborators in the United States, Italy and Spain. The prospective study material was composed of cDNA or gDNA derived from T cells, B-cell-depleted T cells, or PBMCs. Deeply sampled blood TCRbeta repertoires from subjects exposed to, actively infected with, or recovered from COVID-19 were included in the dataset. The repertoires were made available in a free public database intended to serve as a resource for research on the immune response to SARS-CoV-2. The samples were drawn from the first 160 participants of the ongoing ImmuneRACE study and from 950 to 1,500 subjects provided by 6 global collaborators. The sample metadata nearly always contained a de-identified subject ID, COVID-19 status, age in years and sex. Where available, HLA class I and class II types were obtained from metadata supplied by the sample provider rather than from assay-based typing. Broader findings and caveats from the paper: The quantity of clinical and demographic metadata differed by source and by participant and was supplied without curation.

Concerning this clone: Its antigen specificity is not known. Nothing much larger sits one base from this clone, and base qualities are not available.

The immunoSEQ Assay, a bias-controlled multiplex PCR, was used to amplify TCRbeta CDR3 regions from genomic DNA. The paper's processing steps were these. The number of nucleated cells in each sample was estimated by amplification of reference gene primers within the assay. To quantify the absolute abundance of each unique TCRbeta CDR3 rearrangement, sequence reads were collapsed and filtered. For each sample, productive Simpson clonality was calculated as the square root of Simpson's diversity index across productive rearrangements. Entries here come from immuneACCESS through TCRdb and include only in-frame sequences with V and J called. Some clones fail to appear in such tables; in the studies checked, an unresolved V gene covers under half of the shortfall, and the cause of the remainder is unknown. Clone size and the V and J calls come from that table; the DNA yielded D and trimming. The sample contains about 47,000 clones, 88% of them found a single time. The ten largest clones add up to about 2.9% of the sample.

The germline V gene supplies CDR1 SGDLS and CDR2 YYNGEE. The CDR3 spans 15 residues, from the cysteine through the phenylalanine. CDR3 DNA only is kept here, 45 bases in frame from base 1. Compared with germline, V lacks 0 bases and J lacks 9 bases; bases without a gene match: 9. Collaborating institutions collected whole blood in K2EDTA tubes following their own protocols. For TCRbeta analysis, collaborator samples were shipped as frozen whole blood, as isolated PBMCs, or as DNA extracted from either sample type. Recombination joined TRBV9 with TRBJ1-1; the central 9 bases match TRBD1. The specimen sequenced was peripheral blood. The receptor's source is a middle-aged man with active COVID-19. The CDR3 protein sequence reads: CASSVVSRDREQAFF. The bases read TGTGCCAGCAGCGTAGTTTCCCGGGACAGGGAACAAGCTTTCTTT.